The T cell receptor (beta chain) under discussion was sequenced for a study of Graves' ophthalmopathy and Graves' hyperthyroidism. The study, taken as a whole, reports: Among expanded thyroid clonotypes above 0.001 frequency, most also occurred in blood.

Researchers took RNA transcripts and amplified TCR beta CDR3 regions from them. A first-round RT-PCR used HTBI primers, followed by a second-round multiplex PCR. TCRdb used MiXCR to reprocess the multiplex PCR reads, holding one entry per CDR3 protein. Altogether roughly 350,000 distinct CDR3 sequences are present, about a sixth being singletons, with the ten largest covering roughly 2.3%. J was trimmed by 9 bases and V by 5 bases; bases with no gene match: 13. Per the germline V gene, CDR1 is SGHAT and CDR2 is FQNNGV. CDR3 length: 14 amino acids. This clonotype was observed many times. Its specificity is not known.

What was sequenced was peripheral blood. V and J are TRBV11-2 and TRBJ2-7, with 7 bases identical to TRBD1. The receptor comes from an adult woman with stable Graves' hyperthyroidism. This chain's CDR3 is CASSPSLTGTGQYF. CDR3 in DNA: TGTGCCAGCAGCCCCTCACTGACAGGGACGGGGCAGTACTTC.